This TCR beta chain was captured in a study of T cell responses to AZD1222 COVID-19 vaccine. TCRdb keeps only in-frame clones here, not all; method: immunoSEQ multiplex PCR. The profile shows under 70,000 clones, approximately 85% of them singletons. The CDR3 is made up of 14 amino acids. This clone was counted between two and nine times. Its antigen remains unidentified. Findings and caveats of the study: Baseline serology detected seropositivity in only six AZD1222 recipients. Spike-wide coverage was observed for vaccine-associated CD4 TCRs, with dominant responses at 160-218 and 743-854. The donors showed a predominance of white British ancestry and of females, with possible underestimation of clonal diversity.

The receptor was isolated from an adult in good health. The sequencing used peripheral blood, collected on day 0 of MenACWY control vaccination. This chain uses TRBV21-1 with TRBJ1-1; TRBD1 was called by the table and not checked on the DNA. TRBV21-1 is listed as a pseudogene. CDR3 loop: CASRRTGGETEAFF. DNA for the CDR3: TGTGCCAGCAGGCGGACAGGTGGGGAGACTGAAGCTTTCTTT.